This T cell receptor (beta chain) was identified in a study of blood T cell repertoires in COVID-19. Germline CDR1 MDHEN, CDR2 SYDVKM. V lost 2 bases, J lost 2 bases, and 9 bases lay in between. The CDR3 covers 14 residues. Generated by immunoSEQ multiplex PCR, the TCRdb table keeps only in-frame clones and is missing some. The sample yields about 300,000 clones, 85% seen once. The receptor was derived from a woman aged 30 to 39 who had been exposed to COVID-19. The sequencing sample was made of PBMCs or T cells enriched from blood (not recorded which). The chain links TRBV28 to TRBJ1-2; D might be TRBD1 (6 bases). This CDR3 is CASSLGQPNYGYTF. The CDR3 DNA reads as TGTGCCAGCAGTTTAGGACAGCCGAACTATGGCTACACCTTC.